The source of this TCR beta chain is a study of OX40 agonist ivuxolimab in advanced cancers. There are 17 residues in the CDR3. The junction had 7 bases not matched to a gene; V was cut back by 2 bases and J by 3 bases. Germline V gives CDR1 PRHDT, CDR2 FYEKMQ (reference sequence). This clone came up once. The antigen remains undetermined. Study-wide points: At 0.1 to 3.0 mg/kg, CD4+ and CD8+ blood T cells expanded clonally by week 6. In the 0.1-3.0 mg/kg groups, partial responders showed among the lowest expansion. Low normalized T-cell clonal expansion was also seen in some nonresponders.

TCRdb's copy holds only in-frame clones and misses some; the assay was immunoSEQ multiplex PCR. This table holds about 45,000 clones, more than 75% found once. The chain carries TRBV13 and TRBJ2-2; 9 bases match TRBD2. The sequencing used CD4+ or CD8+ T cells sorted from blood, collected in a trial of the OX40 agonist ivuxolimab. The sequence came from an adult with an advanced solid tumor such as melanoma, head and neck, liver or kidney cancer. The CDR3 bases are TGTGCCAGCAGCTTAACGAAAGCGGGAGGACACACCGGGGAGCTGTTTTTT. Residues: CASSLTKAGGHTGELFF.